This T cell receptor beta chain was sequenced for a study of vaccination effects on CD4 cells after COVID-19. Concerning this clone: What it binds is unknown.

Method: immunoSEQ multiplex PCR; TCRdb's copy keeps in-frame clones and lacks some. Among 60,000 to 65,000 clones listed, about 80% were seen once. Using viral peptide pools, the ViraFEST assay grew out antigen-specific CD4+ T cells prior to sequencing. Following an approximately 10-day culture, CD4+ T cells were purified. Negative nucleocapsid antibody tests before and after vaccination confirmed no previous SARS-CoV-2 infection. The researchers cultured approximately 2 million PBMC per well with 8.5 to 10 IU/ml IL-2 and roughly 9.2 ug/ml peptides. Broader study findings: Only 1 of 255 vaccine-induced clones from healthy vaccinees cross-reacted with common cold coronaviruses. Both infection-induced and vaccine-induced clones contracted markedly at late post-vaccination timepoints.

The V gene lost 5 bases and the J gene lost 5 bases, with 17 bases spanning the gap. Germline lookup yields CDR1 SGHTA and CDR2 FQGTGA. CDR3 size: 15 residues. The V and J genes are TRBV7-3 and TRBJ2-3; no clear D gene. This clonotype originated in a human donor who received a COVID-19 vaccine. The sequencing used CD4+ T cells from PBMCs cultured with HCoV-OC43 spike peptides, collected before COVID-19 vaccination. Indicated subset: HCoV-OC43 spike overlapping peptide pool stimulation. CDR3 region: CASSPGPLGQDTQYF. In DNA, the CDR3 is TGTGCCAGCAGCCCCGGGCCCCTGGGCCAAGATACGCAGTATTTT.